This entry lists 30 T cell receptor beta chains sequenced from one sample in a study of blood T cell repertoires in COVID-19. Generated by immunoSEQ multiplex PCR, the TCRdb table keeps only in-frame clones and is missing some. Among around 270,000 clones listed, around nine tenths were seen once. The sequencing input was peripheral blood. Receptor source: a man between 25 and 39 years old with acute or convalescent COVID-19.

The chain carries TRBV9 and TRBJ2-5; 7 nucleotides align to TRBD1. The germline V gene encodes CDR1 SGDLS and CDR2 YYNGEE. Trimming cost V 4 bases and J 1 base; bases outside gene matches: 4. There are 14 residues in the CDR3. CDR3 in amino acids: CASSLRDSQETQYF. CDR3 in DNA: TGTGCCAGCAGCCTTAGGGACAGCCAAGAGACCCAGTACTTC.

V usage is TRBV7-8 and J usage is TRBJ1-5, with 7 bases identical to TRBD1. V lost 5 bases to trimming and J lost 2 bases; unmatched junction nucleotides: 6. The CDR3 is 15 residues long. Looked up from germline, CDR1 is SGHVS and CDR2 is FQNEAQ. The CDR3 sequence is CASSTHRGRNQPQHF. The CDR3 coding sequence is TGTGCCAGCAGCACCCACAGGGGACGCAATCAGCCCCAGCATTTT.

This clone was counted once. V usage is TRBV10-3 and J usage is TRBJ1-2; the D is unclear. Per germline, CDR1 ENHRY and CDR2 SYGVKD. With 9 bases removed from V and 4 bases from J, the gap between germline ends came to 15 bases. The CDR3 loop spans 13 amino acids. DNA of the CDR3: TGTGCCATTGGGAGCTCGGAGGGCTATGGCTACACCTTC. Protein sequence: CAIGSSEGYGYTF.

The rearrangement uses TRBV28 and TRBJ2-1, with 15 positions matching TRBD2. This CDR3 is 15 amino acids long. V was pared by 8 bases and J by 9 bases, with 8 bases of the junction left unmatched. Looked up from germline, CDR1 is MDHEN and CDR2 is SYDVKM. CDR3 in DNA: TGTGCCAGCGTCGGAGGACTAGCGGGAGGGCCTGAGCAGTTCTTC. This translates into CASVGGLAGGPEQFF.

The CDR3 bases are TGTGCCAGCAGTTTCGGGAGGGGATCCTACAATGAGCAGTTCTTC. Residues: CASSFGRGSYNEQFF. J is TRBJ2-1 and V is TRBV27; 8 bases match TRBD2. This CDR3 is built from 15 residues. The junction had 2 bases not matched to a gene; V was cut back by 3 bases and J by 1 base. Per germline, CDR1 MNHEY and CDR2 SMNVEV (reference sequence).

J is TRBJ1-6 and V is TRBV6-5; 8 bases map to TRBD1. The CDR3 runs 15 residues. J gave up 6 bases and V 6 bases, and 7 bases lay outside the gene matches. CDR1 is MNHEY and CDR2 is SVGAGI in the germline V gene. The CDR3 sequence is CASRRRQGLNSPLHF. The CDR3 DNA follows: TGTGCCAGCAGACGCCGACAGGGGCTTAATTCACCCCTCCACTTT.

This clone was seen once. The chain has TRBV7-3 and TRBJ2-1, with 7 bases lining up with TRBD1. V gave up 5 bases and J gave up 4 bases; unmatched junction bases: 8. This CDR3 spans 15 amino acids. From germline, CDR1 is SGHTA and CDR2 FQGTGA. CDR3 region: CASSTTGSLYNEQFF. In nucleotides, the CDR3 is TGTGCCAGCAGCACGACAGGGAGTTTATACAATGAGCAGTTCTTC.

The J gene is TRBJ2-1, the V gene TRBV7-3; 7 bases map to TRBD2. J was trimmed by 5 bases and V by 5 bases; bases with no gene match: 21. The germline CDR1 and CDR2 sequences are SGHTA and FQGTGA. The CDR3 covers 19 residues. The CDR3 region is CASSPTPRGVFGRDNEQFF. The CDR3, as DNA: TGTGCCAGCAGCCCCACTCCCCGGGGGGTTTTCGGTCGGGACAATGAGCAGTTCTTC.

CDR3 nucleotide sequence: TGCGCCAGCAGCTTGGCCGAGACAGGGGAGTTATTCACTGAAGCTTTCTTT. It codes for CASSLAETGELFTEAFF. The rearrangement uses TRBV5-1 and TRBJ1-1; 8 positions agree with TRBD1. This CDR3 contains 17 residues. The J segment lost 4 bases and the V segment lost 0 bases, leaving 11 bases of the junction unmatched. In germline, CDR1 is SGHRS, CDR2 YFSETQ.

The V gene is TRBV18, the J gene TRBJ2-1, with 9 positions matching TRBD2. CDR1 KGHSH and CDR2 LQKENI come from the germline V gene. This CDR3 spans 15 amino acids. The junction had 9 bases not matched to a gene; V was cut back by 5 bases and J by 7 bases. CDR3 nucleotides: TGTGCCAGCTCAAGTCGGCTAGCGGGGATTAATGAGCAGTTCTTC. This codes for CASSSRLAGINEQFF.

The V gene is TRBV30, the J gene TRBJ2-7; D is perhaps TRBD1 (5 bases). This CDR3 is 13 amino acids long. Per the germline V gene, CDR1 is GTSNPN and CDR2 is SVGIG (reference sequence). Trimming removed 2 bases at V and 4 bases at J, with 12 bases between. The chain's CDR3 is CAWSTQGRYEQYF. CDR3 DNA sequence: TGTGCCTGGAGTACCCAGGGTAGGTACGAGCAGTACTTC.

The V gene is TRBV7-8, the J gene TRBJ1-3; D is perhaps TRBD1 (5 bases). The CDR3 has 16 residues. Germline CDR1 SGHVS, CDR2 FQNEAQ. Trimming cost V 4 bases and J 1 base, with 14 bases left between them. The CDR3 DNA sequence: TGTGCCAGCAGCTCGCGGACACCGCGATCTGGAAACACCATATATTTT. Amino acid sequence: CASSSRTPRSGNTIYF. Full variable domain (rest looked up from reference TRBV7-8 and TRBJ1-3): GAGVSQSPRYKVAKRGQDVALRCDPISGHVSLFWYQQALGQGPEFLTYFQNEAQLDKSGLPSDRFFAERPEGSVSTLKIQRTQQEDSAVYLCASSSRTPRSGNTIYFGEGSWLTVV.

The V call is TRBV3-1 (or the pseudogene TRBV3-2), the J call TRBJ2-1, with 8 bases fitting TRBD2. Losses at the gene ends were 4 bases for V and 16 bases for J; bases not matched to a gene: 12. The CDR3 length is 13 residues. The germline V gene encodes CDR1 LGHDT and CDR2 YNNKEL (reference sequence). The DNA of the CDR3 is TGTGCCAGCAGCCCCGGACTAGCTTTACCCCCATTCTTC. Its translation is CASSPGLALPPFF.

V and J are TRBV14 and TRBJ2-7; D is perhaps TRBD1 (7 bases). This CDR3 is 19 amino acids long. CDR1 is SGHDN and CDR2 is FVKESK in the germline V gene. V gave up 0 bases and J gave up 1 base, with 22 bases separating them. In DNA form, the CDR3 reads TGTGCCAGCAGCCAAGATTTGGGCTACCGACAGGGAGGTTCCTACGAGCAGTACTTC. The encoded protein is CASSQDLGYRQGGSYEQYF.

The chain links TRBV5-6 to TRBJ2-1; 12 bases agree with TRBD2. From germline, CDR1 is SGHDT and CDR2 YYEEEE. Germline trimming cut 1 base from V and 6 bases from J; bases unmatched to any gene: 8. The CDR3 sequence is 17 residues long. The CDR3 sequence is CASSLLLSSGRGNEQFF. In nucleotides, the CDR3 is TGTGCCAGCAGCTTGTTGTTGTCTAGCGGGAGGGGCAATGAGCAGTTCTTC.

V is TRBV30 and J is TRBJ1-5; D might be TRBD1 (6 bases). The CDR3 covers 16 residues. V lost 2 bases, J lost 4 bases, and 18 bases lay in between. Per the germline V gene, CDR1 is GTSNPN and CDR2 is SVGIG (reference sequence). In DNA form, the CDR3 reads TGTGCCTGGAGTTTAGGTTGGACAGCGAAAAATCAGCCCCAGCATTTT. It yields the protein CAWSLGWTAKNQPQHF. Full variable domain (remainder filled in from reference TRBV30 and TRBJ1-5): SQTIHQWPATLVQPVGSPLSLECTVEGTSNPNLYWYRQAAGRGLQLLFYSVGIGQISSEVPQNLSASRPQDRQFILSSKKLLLSDSGFYLCAWSLGWTAKNQPQHFGDGTRLSIL.

This sequence joins TRBV13 and TRBJ1-5; weak D call: TRBD1 (5 bases). V lost 0 bases, J lost 1 base, and 16 bases lay in between. This CDR3 has 18 amino acids. Germline CDR1 is PRHDT and CDR2 is FYEKMQ (reference sequence). The CDR3 sequence is CASSLGGFPGLSNQPQHF. DNA of the CDR3: TGTGCCAGCAGCTTAGGGGGCTTCCCGGGACTCAGCAATCAGCCCCAGCATTTT.

V and J are TRBV7-9 and TRBJ2-3; D is possibly TRBD2 (7 bases). V lost 4 bases, J lost 5 bases, and 16 bases lay in between. This CDR3 spans 15 amino acids. Germline V gene data show CDR1 as SEHNR and CDR2 as FQNEAQ (reference sequence). CDR3 residues: CASSSKGGGLDTQYF. The CDR3, as DNA: TGTGCCAGCAGCTCAAAGGGCGGGGGCCTAGATACGCAGTATTTT.

The chain is built from TRBV4-2 and TRBJ1-2, with D unresolved. Germline V CDR1 and CDR2: LGHNA, YNFKEQ. V was shortened by 3 bases and J by 7 bases, with 12 bases between the two germline ends. The CDR3 contains 13 residues. In DNA, the CDR3 is TGTGCCAGCAGCCACAAGGGAGAGGCTGGCTACACCTTC. The encoded protein is CASSHKGEAGYTF.

The chain carries TRBV6-5 and TRBJ2-5; 7 nucleotides line up with TRBD1. This CDR3 is 12 amino acids long. Looked up from germline, CDR1 is MNHEY and CDR2 is SVGAGI. V was pared by 6 bases and J by 4 bases, with 2 bases of the junction left unmatched. CDR3 region: CASSWTGETQYF. Written as DNA, the CDR3 is TGTGCCAGCAGCTGGACAGGAGAGACCCAGTACTTC.

The chain combines TRBV19 with TRBJ2-7, with D maybe TRBD1 (5 bases). V was cut by 5 bases and J by 3 bases, with 8 bases left in between. The CDR3 is 12 amino acids. Per the germline V gene, CDR1 is LNHDA and CDR2 is SQIVND (reference sequence). This chain's CDR3 is CASSGHHYEQYF. CDR3 bases: TGTGCCAGTAGTGGACATCACTACGAGCAGTACTTC.

The genes are TRBV10-2 and TRBJ2-2; 9 bases align to TRBD2. This CDR3 has 15 amino acids. The V gene's germline CDR1 is WSHSY and CDR2 SAAADI. The trim removed 8 bases at V and 4 bases at J, leaving 8 bases unmatched. CDR3 nucleotides: TGCGCCAGCCATGTAGCGGGGGCCCCCACCGGGGAGCTGTTTTTT. It translates to CASHVAGAPTGELFF.

This clone was seen once. The chain recombines TRBV4-1 with TRBJ1-2, with a tentative D call TRBD1 (5 bases). V lost 1 base and J 2 bases, leaving 8 bases between the germline ends. Germline V CDR1 and CDR2: MGHRA, YSYEKL. The CDR3 contains 14 residues. This CDR3 is CASSQAQGNYGYTF. The CDR3, as DNA: TGCGCCAGCAGCCAAGCCCAGGGAAACTATGGCTACACCTTC.

V gene TRBV30 combines with J gene TRBJ1-2, with D hard to call. V shed 4 bases and J shed 2 bases, with 14 bases lying between them. The CDR3 covers 14 residues. CDR1 and CDR2 (germline): GTSNPN, SVGIG (reference sequence). CDR3 loop: CAWTPRSQNYGYTF. In DNA, the CDR3 is TGTGCCTGGACCCCGCGGTCTCAGAACTATGGCTACACCTTC.

The J gene is TRBJ1-2, the V gene TRBV28; 12 nucleotides match TRBD1. With V trimmed by 2 bases and J by 4 bases, 11 bases remained unmatched. The CDR3 sequence is 18 residues long. Germline values: CDR1 MDHEN, CDR2 SYDVKM. CDR3 sequence reads: CASSLGGTGGVKIYGYTF. The CDR3 DNA sequence: TGTGCCAGCAGTTTAGGGGGGACAGGGGGCGTGAAGATCTATGGCTACACCTTC.

The gene calls are TRBV18 and TRBJ2-2, with 7 bases fitting TRBD1. V gave up 1 base and J gave up 1 base; unmatched junction bases: 3. The CDR3 loop spans 16 amino acids. Germline V lookup: CDR1 KGHSH, CDR2 LQKENI. As DNA, the CDR3 is TGTGCCAGCTCACCACGAGGGACAGAGAACACCGGGGAGCTGTTTTTT. The encoded protein is CASSPRGTENTGELFF. Full variable domain (missing parts from reference TRBV18 and TRBJ2-2): NAGVMQNPRHLVRRRGQEARLRCSPMKGHSHVYWYRQLPEEGLKFMVYLQKENIIDESGMPKERFSAEFPKEGPSILRIQQVVRGDSAAYFCASSPRGTENTGELFFGEGSRLTVL.

This chain connects TRBV5-6 to TRBJ1-5, with 8 bases that match TRBD1. The germline gives CDR1 SGHDT, CDR2 YYEEEE. The CDR3 is 17 residues long. V was clipped by 4 bases and J by 0 bases; unmatched bases: 9. CDR3 region: CASSHRQGLYSNQPQHF. CDR3 nucleotide sequence: TGTGCCAGCAGCCATCGACAGGGGCTATATAGCAATCAGCCCCAGCATTTT.

Details on this clone: Germline is not matched at one junction end, which may reflect a read error. This chain connects TRBV18 to TRBJ2-7, with TRBD1 as a possible D gene (6 bases). The CDR3 runs 17 residues. Germline CDR1 KGHSH, CDR2 LQKENI. The CDR3 reads CAGSPNRQALYTYEQYF. The CDR3 DNA follows: TGTGCCGGCTCCCCTAACAGACAGGCTCTCTATACCTACGAGCAGTACTTC.

This chain joins TRBV18 and TRBJ1-2; 9 bases are shared with TRBD1. The CDR3 runs 15 residues. The germline V gene has CDR1 KGHSH and CDR2 LQKENI. The trim removed 3 bases at V and 3 bases at J, leaving 5 bases unmatched. The CDR3 spells CASSPNRGRYYGYTF. CDR3 coding DNA: TGTGCCAGCTCACCCAACAGGGGGCGGTACTATGGCTACACCTTC.

This clone was picked up one time. CDR3 bases: TGTGCCAGCAGTGATCAGGGAAGGGATAGCAATCAGCCCCAGCATTTT. Translation: CASSDQGRDSNQPQHF. The rearrangement uses TRBV2 and TRBJ1-5, with D maybe TRBD1 (5 bases). This CDR3 region has 16 residues. CDR1 and CDR2 from the germline V gene are SNHLY and FYNNEI. Trimming left V 3 bases short and J 0 bases short, with 12 bases between.